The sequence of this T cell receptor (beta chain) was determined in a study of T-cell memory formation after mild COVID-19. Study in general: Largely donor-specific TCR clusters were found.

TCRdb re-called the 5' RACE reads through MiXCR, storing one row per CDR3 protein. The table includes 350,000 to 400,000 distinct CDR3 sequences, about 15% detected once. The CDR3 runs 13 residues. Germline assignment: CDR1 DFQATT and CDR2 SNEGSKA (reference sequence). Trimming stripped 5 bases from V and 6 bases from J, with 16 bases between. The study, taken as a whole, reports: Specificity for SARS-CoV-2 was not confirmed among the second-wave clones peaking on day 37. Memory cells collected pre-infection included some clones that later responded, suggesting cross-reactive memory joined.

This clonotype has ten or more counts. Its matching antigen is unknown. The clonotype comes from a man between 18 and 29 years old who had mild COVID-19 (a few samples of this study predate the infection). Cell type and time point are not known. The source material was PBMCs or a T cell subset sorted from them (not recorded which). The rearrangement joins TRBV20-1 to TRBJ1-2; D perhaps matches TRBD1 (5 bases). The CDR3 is CSAVRVDINGYTF. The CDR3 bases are TGCAGTGCTGTCAGGGTTGACATTAATGGCTACACCTTC.